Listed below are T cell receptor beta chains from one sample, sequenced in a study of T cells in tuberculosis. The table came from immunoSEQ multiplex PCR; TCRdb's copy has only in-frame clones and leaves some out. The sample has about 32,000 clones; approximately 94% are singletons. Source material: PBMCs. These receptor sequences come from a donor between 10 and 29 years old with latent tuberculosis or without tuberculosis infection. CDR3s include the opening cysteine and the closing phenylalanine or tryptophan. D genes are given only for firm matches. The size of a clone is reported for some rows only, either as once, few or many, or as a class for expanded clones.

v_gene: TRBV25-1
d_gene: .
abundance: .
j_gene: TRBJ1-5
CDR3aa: CASRQDNQPQHF
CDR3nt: TGTGCCAGCCGACAGGACAATCAGCCCCAGCATTTT

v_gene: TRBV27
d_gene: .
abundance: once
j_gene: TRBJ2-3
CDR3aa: CASTKTGADTQYF
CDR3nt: TGTGCCAGCACTAAAACCGGGGCAGATACGCAGTATTTT

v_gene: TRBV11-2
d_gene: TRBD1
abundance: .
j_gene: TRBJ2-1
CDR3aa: CASSGTGPQFF
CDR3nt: TGTGCCAGCAGCGGGACAGGGCCCCAGTTCTTC

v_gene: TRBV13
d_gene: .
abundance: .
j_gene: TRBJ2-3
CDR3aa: CASSPLSGGRRGTDTQYF
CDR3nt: TGTGCCAGCAGCCCCCTCTCCGGGGGACGGCGCGGCACAGATACGCAGTATTTT

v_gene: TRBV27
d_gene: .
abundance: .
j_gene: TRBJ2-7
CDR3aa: CASSFSPPRGRGLFHEQYF
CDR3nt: TGTGCCAGCAGTTTCTCCCCCCCCCGCGGACGGGGACTCTTTCACGAGCAGTACTTC

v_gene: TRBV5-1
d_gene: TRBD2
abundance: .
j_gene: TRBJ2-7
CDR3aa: CASSVLAGGGVYEQYF
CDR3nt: TGCGCCAGCAGCGTCCTAGCGGGAGGTGGGGTCTACGAGCAGTACTTC

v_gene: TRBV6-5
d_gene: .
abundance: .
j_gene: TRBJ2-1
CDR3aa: CASSYDSYNEQFF
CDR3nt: TGTGCCAGCAGTTACGACAGCTACAATGAGCAGTTCTTC

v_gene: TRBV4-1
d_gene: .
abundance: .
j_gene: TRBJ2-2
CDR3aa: CASSQELGTWTGELFF
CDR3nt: TGCGCCAGCAGCCAAGAGTTAGGGACTTGGACCGGGGAGCTGTTTTTT

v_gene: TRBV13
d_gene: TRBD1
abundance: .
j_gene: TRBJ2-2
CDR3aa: CASSLIGTGWTGELFF
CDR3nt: TGTGCCAGCAGCTTAATCGGGACAGGGTGGACCGGGGAGCTGTTTTTT

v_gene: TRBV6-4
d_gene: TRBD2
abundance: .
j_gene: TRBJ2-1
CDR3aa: CASSEGPSGMYNEQFF
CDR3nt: TGTGCCAGCAGTGAGGGGCCTAGCGGGATGTACAATGAGCAGTTCTTC

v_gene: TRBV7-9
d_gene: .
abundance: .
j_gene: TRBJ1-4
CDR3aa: CASSSRARSNEKLFF
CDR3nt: TGTGCCAGCAGCTCCAGGGCGCGGTCTAATGAAAAACTGTTTTTT

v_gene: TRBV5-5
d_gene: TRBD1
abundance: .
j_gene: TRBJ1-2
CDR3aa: CASSRQDRGGYGYTF
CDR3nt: TGTGCCAGCAGTCGACAGGACAGGGGAGGGTATGGCTACACCTTC

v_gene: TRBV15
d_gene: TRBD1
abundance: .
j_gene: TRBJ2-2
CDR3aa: CATTKNRGRTGELFF
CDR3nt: TGTGCCACCACCAAAAACAGGGGGCGAACCGGGGAGCTGTTTTTT

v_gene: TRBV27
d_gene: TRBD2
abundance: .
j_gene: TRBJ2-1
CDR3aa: CASSRGQSRPSGRAGEQFF
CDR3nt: TGTGCCAGCAGTCGAGGTCAATCGAGGCCTAGCGGGAGGGCCGGGGAGCAGTTCTTC

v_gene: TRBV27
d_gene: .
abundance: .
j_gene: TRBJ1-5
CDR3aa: CASSFGLRQPQHF
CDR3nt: TGTGCCAGCAGTTTTGGGTTGAGGCAGCCCCAGCATTTT

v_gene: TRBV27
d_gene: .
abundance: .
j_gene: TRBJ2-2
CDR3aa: CASSLSDFLTGELFF
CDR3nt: TGTGCCAGCAGTTTATCGGACTTCCTCACCGGGGAGCTGTTTTTT

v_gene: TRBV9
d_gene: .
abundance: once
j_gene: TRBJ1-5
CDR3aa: CASSALGGPQPQHF
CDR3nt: TGTGCCAGCAGCGCCCTCGGGGGTCCCCAGCCCCAGCATTTT

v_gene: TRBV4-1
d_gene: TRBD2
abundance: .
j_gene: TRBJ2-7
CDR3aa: CASSRLPTSAVYEQYF
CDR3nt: TGCGCCAGCAGCCGCCTCCCTACTAGCGCCGTATACGAGCAGTACTTC

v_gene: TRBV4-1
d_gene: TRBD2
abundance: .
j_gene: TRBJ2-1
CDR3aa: CASSRGRSSGRWNEQFF
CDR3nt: TGCGCCAGCAGCCGAGGGAGGTCTAGCGGGAGATGGAATGAGCAGTTCTTC

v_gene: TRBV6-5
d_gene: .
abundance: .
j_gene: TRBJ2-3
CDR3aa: CASSPVVGGDTQYF
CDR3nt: TGTGCCAGCAGTCCGGTAGTCGGGGGAGATACGCAGTATTTT

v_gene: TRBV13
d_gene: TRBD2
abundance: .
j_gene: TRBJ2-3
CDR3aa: CASSLAGVLADTQYF
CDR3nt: TGTGCCAGCAGCTTGGCGGGAGTTTTAGCAGATACGCAGTATTTT

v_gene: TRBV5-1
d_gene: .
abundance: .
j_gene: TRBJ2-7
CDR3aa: CASSPQLGGPFSYEQYF
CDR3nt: TGCGCCAGCAGCCCCCAACTGGGGGGGCCGTTCTCCTACGAGCAGTACTTC

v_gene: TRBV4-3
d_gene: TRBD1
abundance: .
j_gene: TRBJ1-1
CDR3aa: CASSSRSTGIDYTEAFF
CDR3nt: TGCGCCAGCAGCTCACGCTCGACAGGGATCGACTACACTGAAGCTTTCTTT

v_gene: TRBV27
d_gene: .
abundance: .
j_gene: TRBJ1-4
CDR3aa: CASCERGQANEKLFF
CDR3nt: TGTGCCAGCTGTGAAAGGGGACAAGCTAATGAAAAACTGTTTTTT

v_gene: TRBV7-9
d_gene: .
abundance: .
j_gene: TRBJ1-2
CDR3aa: CASSFFGFGYTF
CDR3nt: TGTGCCAGCAGCTTTTTCGGTTTTGGCTACACCTTC

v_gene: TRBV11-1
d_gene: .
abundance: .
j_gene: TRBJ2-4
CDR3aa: CASSSGVFTGIQYF
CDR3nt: TGTGCCAGCAGCTCAGGGGTTTTTACTGGCATTCAGTACTTC

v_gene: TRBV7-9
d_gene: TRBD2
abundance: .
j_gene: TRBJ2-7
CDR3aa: CASSLGVGLAGYEQYF
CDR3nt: TGTGCCAGCAGCTTAGGTGTAGGCCTAGCGGGTTACGAGCAGTACTTC

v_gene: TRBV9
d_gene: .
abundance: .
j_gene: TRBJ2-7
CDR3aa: CASSVSLGSRYEQYF
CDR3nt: TGTGCCAGCAGCGTTTCACTAGGGTCCCGATACGAGCAGTACTTC

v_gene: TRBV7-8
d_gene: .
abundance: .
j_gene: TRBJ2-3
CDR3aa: CASSLLGETSTDTQYF
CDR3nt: TGTGCCAGCAGCTTACTCGGGGAAACTAGCACAGATACGCAGTATTTT

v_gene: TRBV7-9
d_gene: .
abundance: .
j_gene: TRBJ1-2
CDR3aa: CASTGFRGKGYGYTF
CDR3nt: TGTGCCAGCACCGGATTCCGGGGGAAGGGCTATGGCTACACCTTC

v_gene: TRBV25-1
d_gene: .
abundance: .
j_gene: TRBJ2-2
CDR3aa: CASSPGGQGTGELFF
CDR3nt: TGTGCCAGCAGTCCGGGGGGCCAGGGCACCGGGGAGCTGTTTTTT

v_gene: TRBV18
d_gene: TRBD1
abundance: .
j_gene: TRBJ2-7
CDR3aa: CASSPHPGQELEQYF
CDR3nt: TGTGCCAGCTCACCGCACCCGGGACAGGAATTGGAGCAGTACTTC

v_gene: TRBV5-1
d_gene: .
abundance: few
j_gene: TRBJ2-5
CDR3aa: CASSYRSDRSQETQYF
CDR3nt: TGCGCCAGCAGTTATAGATCGGACAGAAGTCAAGAGACCCAGTACTTC

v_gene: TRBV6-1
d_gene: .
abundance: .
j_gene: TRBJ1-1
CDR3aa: CASPWGENTEAFF
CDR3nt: TGTGCCAGCCCCTGGGGGGAGAACACTGAAGCTTTCTTT

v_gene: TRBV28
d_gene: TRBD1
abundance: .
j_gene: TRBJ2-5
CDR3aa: CASSSRTGLSETQYF
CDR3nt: TGTGCCAGCAGTTCAAGGACAGGTTTGTCCGAGACCCAGTACTTC

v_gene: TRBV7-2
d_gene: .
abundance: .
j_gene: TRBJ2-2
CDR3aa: CASSSRRPDSGELFF
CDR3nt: TGTGCCAGCAGTTCAAGGCGGCCAGATTCCGGGGAGCTGTTTTTT

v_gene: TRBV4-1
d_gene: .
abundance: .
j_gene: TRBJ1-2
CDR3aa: CASSQVGGGYGYTF
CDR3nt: TGCGCCAGCAGCCAAGTCGGGGGGGGCTATGGCTACACCTTC

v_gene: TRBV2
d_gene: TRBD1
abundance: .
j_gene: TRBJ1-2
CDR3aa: CASFRTGANYGYTF
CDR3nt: TGTGCCAGCTTCAGGACAGGAGCTAACTATGGCTACACCTTC

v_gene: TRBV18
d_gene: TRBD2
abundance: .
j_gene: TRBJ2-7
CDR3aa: CASSPYPSGVEQYF
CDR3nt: TGTGCCAGCTCACCGTATCCTAGCGGGGTCGAGCAGTACTTC

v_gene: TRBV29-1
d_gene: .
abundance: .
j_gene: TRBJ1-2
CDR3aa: CSVEQAYGYTF
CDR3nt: TGCAGCGTTGAACAGGCCTATGGCTACACCTTC

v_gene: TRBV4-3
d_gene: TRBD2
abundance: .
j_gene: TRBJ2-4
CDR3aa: CASSQGGLAGGPGDIQYF
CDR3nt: TGCGCCAGCAGCCAAGGAGGATTAGCGGGAGGGCCTGGGGACATTCAGTACTTC

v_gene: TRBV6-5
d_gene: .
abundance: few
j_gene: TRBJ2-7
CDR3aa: CASSYASGTGQYF
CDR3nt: TGTGCCAGCAGTTACGCCTCCGGGACTGGGCAGTACTTC

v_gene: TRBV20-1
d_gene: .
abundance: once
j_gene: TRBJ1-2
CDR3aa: CSARVTGGYTF
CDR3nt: TGCAGTGCTAGAGTGACGGGTGGCTACACCTTC

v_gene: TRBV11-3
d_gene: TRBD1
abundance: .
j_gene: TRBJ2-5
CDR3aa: CASSRRQGQETQYF
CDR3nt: TGTGCCAGCAGCCGGAGACAGGGGCAAGAGACCCAGTACTTC

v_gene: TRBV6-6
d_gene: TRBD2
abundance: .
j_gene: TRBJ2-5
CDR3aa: CASSYAGGRQETQYF
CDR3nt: TGTGCCAGCAGTTACGCGGGAGGGCGACAAGAGACCCAGTACTTC

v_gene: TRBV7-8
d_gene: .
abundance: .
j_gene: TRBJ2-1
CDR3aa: CASSLRGQPSNEQFF
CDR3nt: TGTGCCAGCAGCTTAAGGGGACAACCGTCCAATGAGCAGTTCTTC

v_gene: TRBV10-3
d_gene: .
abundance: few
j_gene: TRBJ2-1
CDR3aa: CAISEREGLEQFF
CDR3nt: TGTGCCATCAGTGAGAGAGAGGGCCTTGAGCAGTTCTTC

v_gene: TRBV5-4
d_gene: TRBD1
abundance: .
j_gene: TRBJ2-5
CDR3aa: CASSLEGQGQETQYF
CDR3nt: TGTGCCAGCAGCTTGGAAGGACAGGGACAAGAGACCCAGTACTTC

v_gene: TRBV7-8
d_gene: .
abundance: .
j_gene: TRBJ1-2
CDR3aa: CASSLQLGGVHGYTF
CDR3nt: TGTGCCAGCAGCTTACAGTTAGGGGGTGTTCATGGCTACACCTTC

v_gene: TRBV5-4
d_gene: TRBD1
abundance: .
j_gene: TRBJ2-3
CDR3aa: CASSFGTGRTDTQYF
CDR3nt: TGTGCCAGCAGCTTCGGGACAGGGAGAACAGATACGCAGTATTTT

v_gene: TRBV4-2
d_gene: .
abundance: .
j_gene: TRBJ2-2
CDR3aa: CASSQGNDRLGGTGELFF
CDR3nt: TGTGCCAGCAGCCAAGGAAACGACAGACTGGGCGGCACCGGGGAGCTGTTTTTT

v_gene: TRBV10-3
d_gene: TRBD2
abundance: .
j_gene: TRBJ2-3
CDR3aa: CAISQHGDGAGVTVNTQYF
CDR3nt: TGTGCCATCAGTCAGCATGGAGACGGAGCGGGAGTAACTGTAAATACGCAGTATTTT

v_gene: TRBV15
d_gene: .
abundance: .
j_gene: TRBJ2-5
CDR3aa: CATSRDRVAAQETQYF
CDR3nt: TGTGCCACCAGCAGAGATCGTGTAGCGGCACAAGAGACCCAGTACTTC

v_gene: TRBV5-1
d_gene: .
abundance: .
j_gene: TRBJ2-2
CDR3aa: CASSLGPPSANTGELFF
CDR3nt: TGCGCCAGCAGCTTGGGCCCCCCTAGCGCGAACACCGGGGAGCTGTTTTTT

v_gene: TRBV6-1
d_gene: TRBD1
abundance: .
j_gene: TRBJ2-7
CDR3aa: CASKRWGTGGSEQYF
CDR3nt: TGTGCCAGCAAGCGATGGGGGACAGGCGGCTCCGAGCAGTACTTC

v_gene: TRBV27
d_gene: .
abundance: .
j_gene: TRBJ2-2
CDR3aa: CASSKRTRLNTGELFF
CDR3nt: TGTGCCAGCAGTAAAAGGACAAGATTGAACACCGGGGAGCTGTTTTTT